Below, 28 T cell receptor beta chains from the same sample are listed, as sequenced in a study of spatial heterogeneity in lung cancer. As to time point: sample taken at primary tumor resection. Unsorted samples of tumor, nontumor lung or frozen PBMC had their whole RNA sequenced. TCRdb ran MiXCR on the 5' RACE reads and lists one entry per CDR3 protein. This sample has approximately 90,000 distinct CDR3 sequences; approximately 8.2% occur once, and the top ten carry less than 9%. Material: PBMCs, obtained at surgery. The receptors here all came from a male donor with early-stage non-small cell lung cancer.

This clonotype was detected many times. For the CDR3, the DNA is TGTGCCAGCAGTCAACAGGGACCCAGCAATCAGCCCCAGCATTTT. Residues: CASSQQGPSNQPQHF. The gene calls are TRBV6-2 or TRBV6-3 and TRBJ1-5; D perhaps matches TRBD1 (6 bases). This CDR3 region has 15 residues. CDR1 and CDR2 from the germline V gene are MNHEY and SVGEGT. With 5 bases removed from V and 1 base from J, the gap between germline ends came to 12 bases.

This clonotype occurred a few times. The V call is TRBV6-2 or TRBV6-3, the J call TRBJ2-7, with D unresolved. The V gene's germline CDR1 is MNHEY and CDR2 SVGEGT. The V end was cut by 9 bases, the J end by 2 bases, with 11 bases between. The CDR3 is 12 residues long. DNA of the CDR3: TGTGCCAGGCCTAAGAGCCCCTACGAGCAGTACTTC. Amino acids: CARPKSPYEQYF.

The V gene is TRBV9, the J gene TRBJ2-3, with TRBD2 as a possible D gene (6 bases). V was shortened by 4 bases and J by 2 bases, with 11 bases between the two germline ends. This CDR3 has 14 residues. Germline lookup yields CDR1 SGDLS and CDR2 YYNGEE. The CDR3 DNA reads as TGTGCCAGCAGCCCCGGGACTTTCACAGATACGCAGTATTTT. Translating it yields CASSPGTFTDTQYF. Full variable domain (outside the CDR3, taken from reference TRBV9 and TRBJ2-3): DSGVTQTPKHLITATGQRVTLRCSPRSGDLSVYWYQQSLDQGLQFLIQYYNGEERAKGNILERFSAQQFPDLHSELNLSSLELGDSALYFCASSPGTFTDTQYFGPGTRLTVL.

This clonotype has ten or more counts. The V and J genes are TRBV7-3 and TRBJ2-5; maybe TRBD2 (6 bases). The CDR3 totals 13 residues. Per the germline V gene, CDR1 is SGHTA and CDR2 is FQGTGA. V lost 4 bases to trimming and J lost 2 bases, with 8 bases between them. The CDR3 nucleotides read TGTGCCAGCAGCTGGGACTTGCAAGAGACCCAGTACTTC. Its protein is CASSWDLQETQYF.

This clonotype appeared a few times. The chain has TRBV19 and TRBJ2-4; 7 bases line up with TRBD2. V lost 4 bases to trimming and J lost 3 bases; unmatched junction nucleotides: 6. The CDR3 is made up of 15 amino acids. Germline V CDR1 and CDR2: LNHDA, SQIVND (reference sequence). CDR3 sequence reads: CASSSGGWDKNIQYF. DNA of the CDR3: TGTGCCAGTAGTAGCGGGGGTTGGGACAAAAACATTCAGTACTTC.

This clonotype was observed many times. V usage is TRBV19 and J usage is TRBJ2-2; D unresolved. V was pared by 8 bases and J by 7 bases, with 11 bases between. Germline V CDR1 and CDR2: LNHDA, SQIVND (reference sequence). The CDR3 consists of 12 residues. CDR3 nucleotides: TGTGCCAGTTCCGTCGGCAGCGGGGAGCTGTTTTTT. Residues: CASSVGSGELFF.

This clonotype has ten or more counts. V usage is TRBV7-8 and J usage is TRBJ2-7, with D perhaps assigned TRBD1 or TRBD2 (5 bases each). The CDR3 covers 14 residues. Trimming stripped 3 bases from V and 2 bases from J, with 11 bases between. Per the germline V gene, CDR1 is SGHVS and CDR2 is FQNEAQ. The chain's CDR3 is CASSFGLGAYEQYF. CDR3 nucleotides: TGTGCCAGCAGCTTTGGCCTGGGGGCCTACGAGCAGTACTTC.

V usage is TRBV7-9 and J usage is TRBJ2-5, with 15 positions matching TRBD2. This CDR3 is built from 17 residues. J gave up 1 base and V 5 bases, and 5 bases lay outside the gene matches. From germline, CDR1 is SEHNR and CDR2 FQNEAQ (reference sequence). CDR3 DNA sequence: TGTGCCAGCAGCCTGGGGACTAGCGGGAGGTTCCAAGAGACCCAGTACTTC. Translated: CASSLGTSGRFQETQYF.

A few counts support this clonotype. CDR3 sequence reads: CASSITYTDTQYF. CDR3 nucleotide sequence: TGTGCCAGCAGTATAACATACACAGATACGCAGTATTTT. This chain joins TRBV27 and TRBJ2-3; D remains ambiguous. Per the germline V gene, CDR1 is MNHEY and CDR2 is SMNVEV (reference sequence). This CDR3 is 13 amino acids long. V gave up 5 bases and J gave up 2 bases, with 8 bases separating them.

This chain uses TRBV28 with TRBJ2-4, with a tentative D call TRBD2 (6 bases). The germline CDR1 and CDR2 sequences are MDHEN and SYDVKM. The CDR3 runs to 16 residues. Trimming stripped 5 bases from V and 3 bases from J, with 17 bases between. CDR3 protein: CASSTGDFSHKNIQYF. Written as DNA, the CDR3 is TGTGCCAGCAGTACCGGGGACTTCTCTCACAAAAACATTCAGTACTTC.

The V call is TRBV19, the J call TRBJ2-7; 11 positions agree with TRBD1. The germline V gene has CDR1 LNHDA and CDR2 SQIVND (reference sequence). The CDR3 runs 13 residues. Trimming took 7 bases from V and 2 from J; bases not matched to a gene: 1. CDR3 DNA: TGTGCCAGTAAGGGACAGGGGGCCTACGAGCAGTACTTC. Its translation: CASKGQGAYEQYF.

This clonotype was picked up a small number of times. The genes are TRBV2 and TRBJ1-1; unclear D gene. The ends were cut back, 6 bases at V and 4 bases at J, with 15 bases in the middle. The CDR3 totals 14 residues. The germline V gene encodes CDR1 SNHLY and CDR2 FYNNEI. This CDR3 is CASRRTFLGTEAFF. The CDR3 region has the DNA TGTGCCAGCAGGAGGACGTTCCTTGGCACTGAAGCTTTCTTT.

This clonotype was found many times. This chain joins TRBV2 and TRBJ2-7; 7 nucleotides align to TRBD1. The CDR3 runs 12 residues. In germline, CDR1 is SNHLY, CDR2 FYNNEI. Trimming removed 6 bases from V and 3 bases from J; junction bases left unmatched: 2. Here the CDR3 reads CASSRDSYEQYF. The CDR3, as DNA: TGTGCCAGCAGCCGGGACAGCTACGAGCAGTACTTC.

This clonotype was detected ten times or more. V usage is TRBV28 and J usage is TRBJ1-1, with D unresolved. The germline V gene has CDR1 MDHEN and CDR2 SYDVKM. This CDR3 has 15 amino acids. V lost 6 bases, J lost 5 bases, and 19 bases lay in between. The CDR3 region has the DNA TGTGCCAGCAGCCCCTTGGGTGCGGGGAAGACTGAAGCTTTCTTT. This sequence encodes CASSPLGAGKTEAFF. The entire variable domain, with the rest obtained from reference TRBV28 and TRBJ1-1, is as follows: DVKVTQSSRYLVKRTGEKVFLECVQDMDHENMFWYRQDPGLGLRLIYFSYDVKMKEKGDIPEGYSVSREKKERFSLILESASTNQTSMYLCASSPLGAGKTEAFFGQGTRLTVV.

J is TRBJ2-5 and V is TRBV4-3, with a tentative D call TRBD2 (6 bases). The ends were cut back, 5 bases at V and 5 bases at J, with 12 bases in the middle. The germline CDR1 and CDR2 sequences are LGHNA and YSLEER. This CDR3 spans 13 amino acids. CDR3 region: CASSETSRETQYF. The CDR3 DNA is TGCGCCAGCAGCGAAACTAGCAGGGAGACCCAGTACTTC.

This clonotype appeared a few times. This chain links TRBV23-1 with TRBJ2-1, with TRBD1 matching over 12 bases. TRBV23-1 is placed among ORFs of uncertain function. This CDR3 comprises 18 residues. J was trimmed by 10 bases and V by 3 bases; bases with no gene match: 16. CDR3 sequence: CASSQRDHSGTGGEEQFF. The CDR3 nucleotides are TGCGCCAGCAGTCAGAGGGATCACAGTGGGACAGGGGGCGAGGAGCAGTTCTTC.

This clonotype was counted a few times. The chain recombines TRBV27 with TRBJ2-3; D is uncertain. The CDR3 is made up of 14 amino acids. V was shortened by 7 bases and J by 0 bases, with 11 bases between the two germline ends. CDR1 and CDR2 (germline): MNHEY, SMNVEV (reference sequence). DNA for the CDR3: TGTGCCAGCAACCCGGTAGCAAGCACAGATACGCAGTATTTT. Its protein product is CASNPVASTDTQYF.

The sample holds many counts of this clonotype. The V call is TRBV4-1, the J call TRBJ2-5; D tentatively fits TRBD1 or TRBD2 (5 bases each). Germline V lookup: CDR1 MGHRA, CDR2 YSYEKL. Trimming took 0 bases from V and 4 from J, leaving 9 bases between them. The CDR3 totals 14 residues. The CDR3 sequence: CASSQEGVGETQYF. The CDR3 coding sequence is TGCGCCAGCAGCCAAGAGGGGGTTGGAGAGACCCAGTACTTC.

This clonotype was picked up many times. The chain links TRBV2 to TRBJ2-7; D possibly uses TRBD1 or TRBD2 (7 bases each). CDR1 is SNHLY and CDR2 is FYNNEI in the germline V gene. This CDR3 has 14 residues. Trimming removed 6 bases at V and 4 bases at J, with 16 bases between. CDR3 DNA sequence: TGTGCCAGCAGGGATAACAGGGGAGGGTACGAGCAGTACTTC. This translates into CASRDNRGGYEQYF.

There are many counts of this clonotype. This chain uses TRBV5-1 with TRBJ2-5; no clear D gene. Germline V gene sequence: CDR1 SGHRS, CDR2 YFSETQ. The CDR3 contains 14 residues. The V end lost 0 bases, the J end lost 5 bases, and 11 bases lay between the germline ends. The CDR3 DNA reads TGCGCCAGCAGCTTGGAGGCTGGGTCCGAGACCCAGTACTTC. It translates to CASSLEAGSETQYF.

Many counts were recorded for this clonotype. The V call is TRBV6-5, the J call TRBJ2-1; D ambiguous. V was trimmed by 6 bases and J by 10 bases, leaving 10 bases between them. CDR1 and CDR2 (germline): MNHEY, SVGAGI. This CDR3 is built from 11 residues. CDR3 region: CASSRGPEQFF. CDR3 in DNA: TGTGCCAGCAGCCGCGGTCCAGAGCAGTTCTTC.

In its sample, this clonotype was seen many times. The V gene is TRBV29-1, the J gene TRBJ2-4, with no clear D. CDR3 size: 13 residues. Germline-derived CDR1 and CDR2 are SQVTM and ANQGSEA. V gave up 3 bases and J gave up 0 bases, with 6 bases separating them. CDR3 nucleotide sequence: TGCAGCGTTGAGCTTTCAGCCAAAAACATTCAGTACTTC. It is translated as CSVELSAKNIQYF.

The V gene is TRBV20-1, the J gene TRBJ1-2; 11 nucleotides match TRBD1. Unmatched junction bases numbered 7, after V lost 6 bases and J lost 7 bases. CDR3 length equals 13 residues. Germline CDR1 is DFQATT and CDR2 is SNEGSKA (reference sequence). The CDR3 nucleotides read TGCAGTGCCCAGAGGACAGGGGGCAGTGGCTACACCTTC. Its protein is CSAQRTGGSGYTF.

The gene calls are TRBV6-2 or TRBV6-3 and TRBJ2-3; D remains ambiguous. Germline-derived CDR1 and CDR2 are MNHEY and SVGEGT. Trimming cost V 3 bases and J 4 bases, with 11 bases left between them. The CDR3 is 14 amino acids. CDR3 sequence: CASSYPDASDTQYF. In DNA form, the CDR3 reads TGTGCCAGCAGTTATCCGGACGCATCAGATACGCAGTATTTT.

This clonotype was recorded at least ten times. V gene TRBV29-1 combines with J gene TRBJ2-3; possibly TRBD2 for D (5 bases). The CDR3 is made up of 12 amino acids. Trimming removed 6 bases from V and 2 bases from J, with 9 bases in between. CDR1 is SQVTM, CDR2 ANQGSEA, per germline. CDR3: CSVVGDTDTQYF. CDR3 DNA: TGCAGCGTGGTGGGAGACACAGATACGCAGTATTTT.

This clonotype was detected ten times or more. The chain links TRBV5-1 to TRBJ2-7, with D perhaps being TRBD1 or TRBD2 (5 bases each). CDR1 is SGHRS, CDR2 YFSETQ, per germline. Trimming cost V 4 bases and J 6 bases, with 14 bases left between them. The CDR3 totals 13 residues. Here the CDR3 reads CASSVGTVGEQYF. CDR3 nucleotides: TGCGCCAGCAGCGTCGGGACGGTTGGCGAGCAGTACTTC. Using reference TRBV5-1 and TRBJ2-7 for the parts outside the CDR3, the full variable domain is KAGVTQTPRYLIKTRGQQVTLSCSPISGHRSVSWYQQTPGQGLQFLFEYFSETQRNKGNFPGRFSGRQFSNSRSEMNVSTLELGDSALYLCASSVGTVGEQYFGPGTRLTVT.

This clonotype came up many times. The rearrangement uses TRBV4-1 and TRBJ1-2; D is ambiguous. CDR3 length equals 14 residues. Germline V gene lookup returns CDR1 MGHRA and CDR2 YSYEKL. Trimming cost V 0 bases and J 2 bases, with 7 bases left between them. CDR3 DNA: TGCGCCAGCAGCCAAGACAGAACCAACTATGGCTACACCTTC. Translating it yields CASSQDRTNYGYTF.

The table lists this clonotype with a few counts. The rearrangement joins TRBV7-3 to TRBJ2-3, with D perhaps TRBD1 or TRBD2 (6 bases each). The germline V gene has CDR1 SGHTA and CDR2 FQGTGA. V was pared by 5 bases and J by 2 bases, with 20 bases between. The CDR3 loop spans 17 amino acids. DNA for the CDR3: TGTGCCAGCAGCCAGGGGCGGGAACGGACGTACACAGATACGCAGTATTTT. The encoded protein is CASSQGRERTYTDTQYF.